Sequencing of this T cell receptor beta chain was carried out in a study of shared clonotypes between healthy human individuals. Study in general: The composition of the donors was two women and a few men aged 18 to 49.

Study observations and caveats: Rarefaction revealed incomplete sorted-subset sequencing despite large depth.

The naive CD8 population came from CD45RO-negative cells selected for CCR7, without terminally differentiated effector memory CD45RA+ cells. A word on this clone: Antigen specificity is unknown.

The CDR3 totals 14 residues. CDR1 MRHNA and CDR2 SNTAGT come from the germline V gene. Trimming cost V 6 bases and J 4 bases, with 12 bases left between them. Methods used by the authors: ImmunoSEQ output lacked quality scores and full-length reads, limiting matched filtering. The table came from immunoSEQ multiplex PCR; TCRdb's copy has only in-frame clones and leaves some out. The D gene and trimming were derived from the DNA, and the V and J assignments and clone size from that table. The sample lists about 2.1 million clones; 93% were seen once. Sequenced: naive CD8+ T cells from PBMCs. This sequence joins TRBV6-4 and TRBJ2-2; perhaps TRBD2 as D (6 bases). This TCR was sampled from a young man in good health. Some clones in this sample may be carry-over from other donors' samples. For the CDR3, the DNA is TGTGCCAGCAGCCCGGGAGTCGGCACCGGGGAGCTGTTTTTT. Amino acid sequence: CASSPGVGTGELFF.